These 15 T cell receptor beta chains were sequenced from one sample in a study of blood T cell repertoires in COVID-19. TCRdb's table, derived via immunoSEQ multiplex PCR, lists solely in-frame clones and lacks some. Seen here are 350,000 to 450,000 clones, roughly 88% observed once, and the top ten hold about 1.5%. The sample was PBMCs or T cells enriched from blood (not recorded which). The origin of the receptors is a young woman who had been exposed to COVID-19.

The chain employs TRBV29-1 and TRBJ2-1; maybe TRBD1 (5 bases). This CDR3 has 14 residues. Trimming pared 1 base from V and 2 bases from J, leaving 9 bases between. CDR1 is SQVTM and CDR2 is ANQGSEA in the germline V gene. The CDR3 nucleotides read TGCAGCGTTGAAGCTAGGGGAACCTACAATGAGCAGTTCTTC. As protein: CSVEARGTYNEQFF.

The chain uses TRBV4-1 and TRBJ1-2; 8 positions match TRBD1. The CDR3 contains 18 residues. J was trimmed by 0 bases and V by 0 bases; bases with no gene match: 9. CDR1 is MGHRA, CDR2 YSYEKL, per germline. For the CDR3, the DNA is TGCGCCAGCAGCCAAGATGACAGGGGCGCAGGAGCTAACTATGGCTACACCTTC. Translated, it gives CASSQDDRGAGANYGYTF.

The chain links TRBV2 to TRBJ1-1; TRBD1 matches at 10 bases. This CDR3 is 11 amino acids long. The germline CDR1 and CDR2 sequences are SNHLY and FYNNEI. Unmatched junction bases numbered 1, after V lost 5 bases and J lost 10 bases. CDR3 sequence (DNA): TGTGCCAGCAGTCGGACAGGGGGAGCTTTCTTT. Encoded protein: CASSRTGGAFF.

V usage is TRBV28 and J usage is TRBJ2-7; D unclear. The ends were cut back, 4 bases at V and 9 bases at J, with 10 bases in the middle. The germline V gene encodes CDR1 MDHEN and CDR2 SYDVKM. The CDR3 has 11 amino acids. The CDR3 is CASSSVVSQYF. The CDR3 DNA follows: TGTGCCAGCAGTTCCGTCGTGTCGCAGTACTTC.

The CDR3 sequence is CASSIEQGIEDSPLHF. CDR3 nucleotides: TGTGCCAGCAGCATCGAACAGGGAATAGAGGATTCACCCCTCCACTTT. V is TRBV7-2 and J is TRBJ1-6; D perhaps matches TRBD1 (6 bases). The CDR3 extends over 16 amino acids. In germline, CDR1 is SGHTA, CDR2 FQGNSA. Deletions cut 5 bases from V and 8 bases from J, with 19 bases between. The variable domain in full, completed from reference TRBV7-2 and TRBJ1-6, reads GAGVSQSPSNKVTEKGKDVELRCDPISGHTALYWYRQSLGQGLEFLIYFQGNSAPDKSGLPSDRFSAERTGGSVSTLTIQRTQQEDSAVYLCASSIEQGIEDSPLHFGNGTRLTVT.

The V call is TRBV5-6, the J call TRBJ2-5, with D possibly TRBD1 on 5 matching bases. V gave up 7 bases and J gave up 0 bases, with 13 bases separating them. Germline V lookup: CDR1 SGHDT, CDR2 YYEEEE. The CDR3 is 14 amino acids. CDR3 nucleotide sequence: TGTGCCAGCCGACGACGACAGTACCAAGAGACCCAGTACTTC. Protein product: CASRRRQYQETQYF.

The chain combines TRBV14 with TRBJ1-2, with D perhaps TRBD1 (6 bases). In germline, CDR1 is SGHDN, CDR2 FVKESK. There are 15 residues in the CDR3. Trimming removed 0 bases from V and 4 bases from J, with 12 bases in between. CDR3 nucleotide sequence: TGTGCCAGCAGCCAAGATACAGGGTGGGCCTATGGCTACACCTTC. Translated, it gives CASSQDTGWAYGYTF.

The gene calls are TRBV5-1 and TRBJ2-7; 9 bases are shared with TRBD2. Germline V CDR1 and CDR2: SGHRS, YFSETQ. The CDR3 contains 14 residues. Trimming at V came to 5 bases and at J to 6 bases, leaving 9 bases not matched to a gene. The CDR3 sequence: CASRLLAGISEQYF. CDR3 sequence (DNA): TGCGCCAGCAGACTGCTAGCGGGAATCAGCGAGCAGTACTTC. The full variable domain, with the rest looked up from reference TRBV5-1 and TRBJ2-7, is KAGVTQTPRYLIKTRGQQVTLSCSPISGHRSVSWYQQTPGQGLQFLFEYFSETQRNKGNFPGRFSGRQFSNSRSEMNVSTLELGDSALYLCASRLLAGISEQYFGPGTRLTVT.

V is TRBV10-3 and J is TRBJ2-1, with a possible D match to TRBD2 (6 bases). Germline V gives CDR1 ENHRY, CDR2 SYGVKD. This CDR3 has 15 residues. V shed 2 bases and J shed 0 bases, with 8 bases lying between them. CDR3 sequence: CAISEGGSSYNEQFF. DNA for the CDR3: TGTGCCATCAGTGAGGGGGGGAGCTCCTACAATGAGCAGTTCTTC.

The chain links TRBV9 to TRBJ2-2; D is unclear. The germline CDR1 and CDR2 sequences are SGDLS and YYNGEE. The CDR3 length is 12 residues. The V end lost 4 bases, the J end lost 2 bases, and 3 bases lay between the germline ends. The CDR3 loop is CASSLNTGELFF. The CDR3 DNA is TGTGCCAGCAGCCTAAACACCGGGGAGCTGTTTTTT.

The rearrangement links TRBV14 to TRBJ2-7; 7 bases are a match to TRBD1. This CDR3 is 18 amino acids long. Germline loops: CDR1 SGHDN, CDR2 FVKESK. Trimming cost V 1 base and J 3 bases; bases outside gene matches: 15. CDR3 in DNA: TGTGCCAGCAGCCAAGGACCCCCTTTGGGACAGACTTACTACGAGCAGTACTTC. Translating gives CASSQGPPLGQTYYEQYF.

The rearrangement joins TRBV28 to TRBJ2-7, with D uncertain. Germline lookup yields CDR1 MDHEN and CDR2 SYDVKM. The CDR3 runs 19 residues. V gave up 2 bases and J gave up 2 bases, with 25 bases separating them. CDR3 nucleotides: TGTGCCAGCAGTTTAGGCCCATGGGCAGGCCCAAATAATCCCTACGAGCAGTACTTC. As protein: CASSLGPWAGPNNPYEQYF. Combining the CDR3 with reference TRBV28 and TRBJ2-7 gives the whole variable domain DVKVTQSSRYLVKRTGEKVFLECVQDMDHENMFWYRQDPGLGLRLIYFSYDVKMKEKGDIPEGYSVSREKKERFSLILESASTNQTSMYLCASSLGPWAGPNNPYEQYFGPGTRLTVT.

The chain joins TRBV28 to TRBJ2-1; 11 bases match TRBD1. The CDR3 has 20 amino acids. Germline CDR1 and CDR2: MDHEN and SYDVKM. The J segment lost 6 bases and the V segment lost 5 bases, leaving 21 bases of the junction unmatched. The CDR3 sequence: CASSGGGQGAKDSRGNEQFF. CDR3 DNA: TGTGCCAGCAGTGGGGGCGGACAGGGGGCGAAGGACAGTCGCGGCAATGAGCAGTTCTTC.

The genes are TRBV9 and TRBJ2-7; the match to TRBD2 covers 7 bases. The CDR3 covers 13 residues. Germline loops: CDR1 SGDLS, CDR2 YYNGEE. V was pared by 4 bases and J by 1 base, with 2 bases of the junction left unmatched. This CDR3 reads CASSSGLSYEQYF. In DNA form, the CDR3 reads TGTGCCAGCAGCTCGGGACTATCCTACGAGCAGTACTTC. The variable domain in full, with the rest retrieved from reference TRBV9 and TRBJ2-7, is DSGVTQTPKHLITATGQRVTLRCSPRSGDLSVYWYQQSLDQGLQFLIQYYNGEERAKGNILERFSAQQFPDLHSELNLSSLELGDSALYFCASSSGLSYEQYFGPGTRLTVT.

This sequence joins TRBV10-1 and TRBJ2-6, with 8 bases matching TRBD1. J was trimmed by 3 bases and V by 6 bases; bases with no gene match: 13. The CDR3 has 18 amino acids. Per the germline V gene, CDR1 is WNHNN and CDR2 is SYGVQD (reference sequence). DNA for the CDR3: TGCGCCAGCAGGGGGGACAGGAAGCGAAGGTTTGGGGCCAACGTCCTGACTTTC. It codes for CASRGDRKRRFGANVLTF.